This TCR beta chain was obtained from a study of blood T cell repertoires in COVID-19 (dated by TCRdb to 2018 to 2021). Background for the entire study: Samples from collaborators originated in the United States, Italy and Spain and spanned both the acute and convalescent phases of COVID-19. The samples were drawn from two sources: the first 160 participants of the ongoing ImmuneRACE study, and about 1,300 subjects contributed by 6 global collaborators. The dataset comprised deeply sampled blood TCRbeta repertoires from subjects exposed to, actively infected with, or recovered from COVID-19. The material from the prospective study consisted of cDNA or gDNA derived from T cells, B-cell-depleted T cells, or PBMCs. Where available, HLA class I and class II types were taken from metadata supplied by the sample provider and were not determined by assay-based typing. The repertoires were released in a freely available public database meant as a resource for research on the immune response to SARS-CoV-2. A de-identified subject ID, COVID-19 status, age in years and sex were almost always included in the sample metadata.

The CDR3 sequence holds 15 residues, the cysteine and phenylalanine included. The CDR3 DNA has 45 bases and is translated from base 1. At the junction V is shortened by 5 bases and J by 1 base; bases outside the gene matches: 4. The germline V gene provides CDR1 SGHDT and CDR2 YYEEEE. Collaborating institutions collected whole blood in K2EDTA tubes following their own protocols. For TCRbeta analysis, collaborators shipped samples as frozen whole blood, isolated PBMCs, or DNA extracted from either of those sample types. In regard to this clone: The specificity of this receptor is unknown. No per-base quality is available; no much larger clone lies one base away.

TCRbeta CDR3 regions were amplified from genomic DNA using the immunoSEQ Assay, a bias-controlled multiplex PCR. From the authors' description of their analysis: Within the assay, amplification of reference gene primers was used to estimate how many nucleated cells each sample contained. To quantify the absolute abundance of each unique TCRbeta CDR3 rearrangement, sequence reads were collapsed and filtered. Productive Simpson clonality was computed per sample as the square root of Simpson's diversity index over productive rearrangements. Not all clones reach the TCRdb copy of this immuneACCESS table, which keeps in-frame sequences only. Checked studies attribute under half of the gap to unresolved V genes and leave the rest unexplained. V and J calls and clone size are those listed in that table; D and trimming were worked out from the DNA. This sample holds approximately 150,000 clones; about 81% were observed only once. Roughly 9% of the sample is held by the ten biggest clonotypes.

What the study reported, not specific to this receptor: Clinical and demographic metadata were provided uncurated, with the amount varying by source and participant.

The sample comprised peripheral blood. The chain is encoded by TRBV5-6 joined to TRBJ2-2, with TRBD2 identical over 8 junction bases. The sequence derives from a woman in her 70s with acute or convalescent COVID-19. The CDR3 region has the sequence CASRRGGWNTGELFF. The DNA sequence follows: TGTGCCAGCAGACGGGGGGGCTGGAACACCGGGGAGCTGTTTTTT.